This TCR beta chain was documented in a study of siplizumab effects on memory and regulatory T cells. Study-level points and caveats: Naive T cells were seemingly more diverse than memory cells, and major contributions to the alloresponse seemed to be made by them.

In the case of this clone: Its antigen is not known.

The CDR3 has 14 residues. Germline-derived CDR1 and CDR2 are SNHLY and FYNNEI. Trimming cost V 8 bases and J 6 bases; bases outside gene matches: 6. Method: immunoSEQ multiplex PCR; TCRdb's copy keeps in-frame clones and lacks some. The table records more than 95,000 clones, around 94% of them present only once. Sequenced sample: non-Treg CD4+ T cells sorted from blood. The chain employs TRBV2 and TRBJ2-7; 14 bases are a match to TRBD2. The sequence derives from a human donor in good health. The CDR3 sequence is CASCPGLAGVEQYF. CDR3 bases: TGTGCCAGCTGCCCGGGACTAGCGGGAGTCGAGCAGTACTTC. Full variable domain (rest looked up from reference TRBV2 and TRBJ2-7): EPEVTQTPSHQVTQMGQEVILRCVPISNHLYFYWYRQILGQKVEFLVSFYNNEISEKSEIFDDQFSVERPDGSNFTLKIRSTKLEDSAMYFCASCPGLAGVEQYFGPGTRLTVT.